This TCR beta chain was obtained from a study of neurological immune-mediated disorders. V dropped 3 bases and J dropped 10 bases, with 10 bases sitting between them. Germline V CDR1 and CDR2: KGHSH, LQKENI. This CDR3 comprises 12 residues. One entry per CDR3 protein, called by TCRdb with MiXCR from the 5' RACE reads. Here the sample spans around 50,000 distinct CDR3 sequences, around 25% being singletons. The source of this sequence is a woman in her seventies in good health. The specimen was PBMCs. The chain uses TRBV18 and TRBJ2-1; D is unresolved. CDR3 nucleotides: TGTGCCAGCTCACCCCAGGCCGGAGAGCAGTTCTTC. Its protein product is CASSPQAGEQFF.